This entry features one TCR beta chain sequence. The data belong to a study of blood T cell repertoires in COVID-19. The CDR3 sequence is 16 residues long. Germline V CDR1 and CDR2: SGHDN, FVKESK. The J segment lost 2 bases and the V segment lost 2 bases, leaving 7 bases of the junction unmatched. The table came from immunoSEQ multiplex PCR; TCRdb's copy has only in-frame clones and leaves some out. The sample includes 300,000 to 400,000 clones, roughly 90% seen only once; the top ten take 3%. The chain uses TRBV14 and TRBJ2-3, with 7 bases aligning to TRBD1. This clonotype was sampled from a woman in her twenties or thirties with COVID-19, enrolled during active disease. The sequenced sample consisted of peripheral blood. CDR3 nucleotide sequence: TGTGCCAGCAGCCAAAGGACAGGCCCTAACACAGATACGCAGTATTTT. Its translation: CASSQRTGPNTDTQYF.